This T cell receptor (beta chain) came from a study of Ad26.COV2.S vaccination and SARS-CoV-2 variants. Study in general: It was the COV1001 Ad26.COV2.S trial arm that included the donor.

Treatment here: 15 to 20 received Ad26.COV2.S at low or high dose, single or two shots; five or six received placebo; per-sample allocation not given. All samples were drawn on day 63, counting from the first vaccine or placebo injection. The sample came from a Boston adult aged 18-55 years. The table came from immunoSEQ multiplex PCR; TCRdb's copy has only in-frame clones and leaves some out. This table holds about 330,000 clones, 75% to 90% found once. Trimming at V came to 4 bases and at J to 1 base, leaving 13 bases not matched to a gene. Germline lookup yields CDR1 SGHRS and CDR2 YFSETQ. CDR3 length equals 19 residues. As regards this clone: Its antigen remains unidentified.

Study-wide findings and caveats: Vaccine recipients and placebo recipients showed similar non-spike TCR breadth.

The chain couples TRBV5-1 to TRBJ2-2; 10 positions agree with TRBD2. The source was peripheral blood, collected in a trial of Ad26.COV2.S vaccine versus placebo. The receptor's source is a person aged 18-60 years who received the Ad26.COV2.S COVID-19 vaccine or a placebo. The CDR3 region is CASSRTSGDTYRNTGELFF. In nucleotides, the CDR3 is TGCGCCAGCAGCCGAACTAGCGGGGATACCTACCGGAACACCGGGGAGCTGTTTTTT.